This T cell receptor (beta chain) was recovered during a study of cytomegalovirus exposure and HLA in healthy donors. V was pared by 1 base and J by 12 bases, with 18 bases between. Germline assignment: CDR1 SGHTA and CDR2 FQGNSA. The CDR3 totals 14 residues. This PCR relied on a set of 60 Vbeta primers and 13 Jbeta primers. Some clones are missing from TCRdb's copy, which holds only in-frame ones; the method was immunoSEQ multiplex PCR. Counted here are nearly 200,000 clones, over 75% occurring once; the ten biggest clones make up roughly 0.095%. The sequence was collected from a boy younger than 10 in good health and CMV-seronegative. The chain couples TRBV7-2 to TRBJ1-2, with D possibly matching TRBD1 (5 bases). Specimen: PBMCs. The CDR3 sequence: CASSLVTGDSFNTF. The CDR3 region has the DNA TGTGCCAGCAGCTTAGTCACCGGGGACTCCTTTAACACCTTC.